This entry concerns a single TCR beta chain. Germline V gene data show CDR1 as LGHDT and CDR2 as YNNKEL (reference sequence). The V gene lost 4 bases and the J gene lost 3 bases, with 12 bases spanning the gap. There are 14 residues in the CDR3. The sample is drawn from a study of blood T cell repertoires in COVID-19. Study in general: In each case, the material was cDNA or gDNA derived from T cells, B-cell-depleted T cells, or PBMCs.

This table comes from immunoSEQ multiplex PCR, and its TCRdb copy is limited to in-frame clones, with some not included. The sample lists roughly 500,000 clones, roughly 88% seen once, with roughly 3.2% in the top ten. The sequence derives from a human donor in a cohort sampled during active COVID-19. This sequence joins TRBV3-1 (or the pseudogene TRBV3-2) and TRBJ1-1; D is uncertain. The sample comprised peripheral blood. The CDR3: CASSPAGVDTEAFF. DNA of the CDR3: TGTGCCAGCAGCCCGGCCGGGGTGGACACTGAAGCTTTCTTT.